This T cell receptor (beta chain) was recorded in a study of response to subunit inactivated influenza vaccine. Study-wide points: After each seasonal influenza vaccination, few new T cells are recruited, the authors suggested.

This clonotype appeared a few times. Its antigen is not known. V lost 2 bases to trimming and J lost 0 bases, with 7 bases between them. Per germline, CDR1 MNHEY and CDR2 SVGEGT. CDR3 length: 14 amino acids. Using its own MiXCR run on the RT-PCR reads, TCRdb lists one record per CDR3 protein. The sample includes about 480,000 distinct CDR3 sequences, 9.5% to 12% of them seen just once. The J gene is TRBJ1-1, the V gene TRBV6-2 or TRBV6-3; D uncertain. The TCR originated in a man in his forties or fifties who received an inactivated influenza vaccine. Sample: PBMCs from blood, taken 45 days after vaccination. The CDR3 protein is CASSYRGLNTEAFF. CDR3 DNA sequence: TGTGCCAGCAGTTACCGGGGTCTGAACACTGAAGCTTTCTTT.